Below, one T cell receptor beta chain is given with its context. Antigen unknown. This CDR3 has 15 amino acids. Germline CDR1 reads SGHRS; CDR2 reads YFSETQ. V lost 5 bases to trimming and J lost 0 bases; unmatched junction nucleotides: 4. The entry originates in a study of cytomegalovirus exposure and HLA in healthy donors. Study results and caveats: Reportedly, cytomegalovirus status was diagnosed with high sensitivity and specificity. Cytomegalovirus association was listed for approximately 150 TCR beta chains. Across donors, most TCRs were seen rarely, yet some public ones were widespread.

Separation from the 666-subject first cohort characterized the roughly 120-subject validation cohort, to which the donors belonged. Assay used: immunoSEQ multiplex PCR; TCRdb lists only in-frame clones, some missing. Of 150,000 to 200,000 clones detected, roughly 95% appear once; the ten largest clones hold approximately 0.97%. The chain has TRBV5-1 and TRBJ2-1, with 8 bases matching TRBD1. The TCR originated in a woman aged 18-29 years in good health and CMV-seronegative. The sequencing input was PBMCs. The CDR3 protein is CASRPGQGSYNEQFF. The CDR3 nucleotides read TGCGCCAGCAGACCAGGACAGGGCTCCTACAATGAGCAGTTCTTC.